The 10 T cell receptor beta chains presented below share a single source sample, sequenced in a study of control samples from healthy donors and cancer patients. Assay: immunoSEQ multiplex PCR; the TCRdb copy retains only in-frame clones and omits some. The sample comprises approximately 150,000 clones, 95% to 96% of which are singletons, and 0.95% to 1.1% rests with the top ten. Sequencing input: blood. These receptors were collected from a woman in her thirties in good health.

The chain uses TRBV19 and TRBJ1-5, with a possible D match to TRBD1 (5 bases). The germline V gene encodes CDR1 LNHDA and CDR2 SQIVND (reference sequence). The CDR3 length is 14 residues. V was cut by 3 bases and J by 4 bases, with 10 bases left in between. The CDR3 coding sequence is TGTGCCAGTAGTATTTGGGGGGAGAATCAGCCCCAGCATTTT. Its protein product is CASSIWGENQPQHF.

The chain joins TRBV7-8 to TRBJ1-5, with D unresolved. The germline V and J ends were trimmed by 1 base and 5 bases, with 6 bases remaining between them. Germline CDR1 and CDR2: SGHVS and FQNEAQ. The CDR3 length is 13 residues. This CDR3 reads CASSLVDDQPQHF. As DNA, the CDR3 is TGTGCCAGCAGCTTAGTAGACGATCAGCCCCAGCATTTT.

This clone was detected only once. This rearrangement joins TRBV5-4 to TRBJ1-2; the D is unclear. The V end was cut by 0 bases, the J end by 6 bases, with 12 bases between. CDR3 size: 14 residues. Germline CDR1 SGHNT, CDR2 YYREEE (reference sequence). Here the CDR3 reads CASSLAAGADGYTF. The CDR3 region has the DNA TGTGCCAGCAGCTTGGCGGCTGGCGCGGATGGCTACACCTTC.

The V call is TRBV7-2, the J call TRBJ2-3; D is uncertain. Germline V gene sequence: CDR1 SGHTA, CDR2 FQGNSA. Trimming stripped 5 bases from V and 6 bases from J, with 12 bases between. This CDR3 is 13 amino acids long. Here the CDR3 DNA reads TGTGCCAGCAGCCTTCAAGGTTGGGATACGCAGTATTTT. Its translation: CASSLQGWDTQYF.

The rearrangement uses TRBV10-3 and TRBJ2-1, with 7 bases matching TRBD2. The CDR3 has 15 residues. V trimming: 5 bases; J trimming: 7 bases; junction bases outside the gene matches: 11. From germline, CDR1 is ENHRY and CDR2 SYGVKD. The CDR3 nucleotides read TGTGCCATCAGTCCCAGCGGGAAGGCTTTTAATGAGCAGTTCTTC. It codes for CAISPSGKAFNEQFF.

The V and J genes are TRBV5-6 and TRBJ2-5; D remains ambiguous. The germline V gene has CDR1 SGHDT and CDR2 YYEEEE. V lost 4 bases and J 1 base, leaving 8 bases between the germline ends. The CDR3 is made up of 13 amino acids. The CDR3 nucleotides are TGTGCCAGCAGCCCGGGCCGCCAAGAGACCCAGTACTTC. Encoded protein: CASSPGRQETQYF.

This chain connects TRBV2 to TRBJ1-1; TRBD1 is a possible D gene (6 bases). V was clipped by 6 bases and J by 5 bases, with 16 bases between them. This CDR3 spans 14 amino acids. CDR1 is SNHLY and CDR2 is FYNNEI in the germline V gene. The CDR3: CASRGTPPRTEAFF. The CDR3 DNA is TGTGCCAGCAGAGGGACACCCCCTAGGACTGAAGCTTTCTTT.

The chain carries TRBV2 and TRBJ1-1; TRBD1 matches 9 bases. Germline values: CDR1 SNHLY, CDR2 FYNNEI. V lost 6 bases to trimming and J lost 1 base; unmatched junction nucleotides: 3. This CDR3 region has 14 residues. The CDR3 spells CASRTGQGNTEAFF. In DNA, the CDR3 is TGTGCCAGCAGGACGGGACAGGGGAACACTGAAGCTTTCTTT. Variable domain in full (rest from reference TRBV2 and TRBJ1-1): EPEVTQTPSHQVTQMGQEVILRCVPISNHLYFYWYRQILGQKVEFLVSFYNNEISEKSEIFDDQFSVERPDGSNFTLKIRSTKLEDSAMYFCASRTGQGNTEAFFGQGTRLTVV.

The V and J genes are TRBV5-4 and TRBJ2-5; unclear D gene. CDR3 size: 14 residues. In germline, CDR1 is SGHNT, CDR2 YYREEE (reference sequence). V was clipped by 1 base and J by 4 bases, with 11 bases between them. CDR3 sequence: CASSLPPIRETQYF. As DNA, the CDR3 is TGTGCCAGCAGCTTGCCTCCGATCCGAGAGACCCAGTACTTC.

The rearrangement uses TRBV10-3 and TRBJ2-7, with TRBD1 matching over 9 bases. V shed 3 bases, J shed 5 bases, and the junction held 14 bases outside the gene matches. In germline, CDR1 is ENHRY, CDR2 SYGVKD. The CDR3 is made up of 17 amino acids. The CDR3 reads CAISERGQGDVRDEQYF. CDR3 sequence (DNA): TGTGCCATCAGTGAAAGGGGACAGGGTGATGTAAGGGACGAGCAGTACTTC.